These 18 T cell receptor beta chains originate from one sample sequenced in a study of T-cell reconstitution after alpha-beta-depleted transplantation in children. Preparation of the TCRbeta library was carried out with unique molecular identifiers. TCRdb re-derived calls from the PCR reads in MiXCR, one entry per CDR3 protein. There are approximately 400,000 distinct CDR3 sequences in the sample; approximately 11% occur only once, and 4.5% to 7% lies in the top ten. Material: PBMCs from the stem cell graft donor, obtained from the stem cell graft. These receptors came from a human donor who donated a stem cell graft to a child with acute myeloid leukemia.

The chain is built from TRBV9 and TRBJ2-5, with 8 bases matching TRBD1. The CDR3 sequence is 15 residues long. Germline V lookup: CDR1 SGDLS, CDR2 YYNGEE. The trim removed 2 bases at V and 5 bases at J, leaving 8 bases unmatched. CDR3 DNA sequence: TGTGCCAGCAGCGTTGGGTCAGGGGGCTATGAGACCCAGTACTTC. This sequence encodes CASSVGSGGYETQYF.

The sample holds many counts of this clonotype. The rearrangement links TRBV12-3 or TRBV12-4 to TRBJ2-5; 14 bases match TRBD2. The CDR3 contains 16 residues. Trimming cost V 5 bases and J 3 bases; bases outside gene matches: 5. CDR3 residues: CASSPPGLAGEETQYF. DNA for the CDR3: TGTGCCAGCAGTCCACCGGGACTAGCGGGGGAAGAGACCCAGTACTTC.

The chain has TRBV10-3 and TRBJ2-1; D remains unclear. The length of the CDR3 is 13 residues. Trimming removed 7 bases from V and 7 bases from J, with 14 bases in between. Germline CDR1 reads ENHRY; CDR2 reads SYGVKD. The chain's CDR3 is CAIMAQDVNEQFF. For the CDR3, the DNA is TGTGCCATCATGGCGCAAGATGTTAATGAGCAGTTCTTC.

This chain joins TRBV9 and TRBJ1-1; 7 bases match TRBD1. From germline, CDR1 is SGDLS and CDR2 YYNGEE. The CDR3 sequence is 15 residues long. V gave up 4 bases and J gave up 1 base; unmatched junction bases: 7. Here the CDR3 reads CASSPPGTANTEAFF. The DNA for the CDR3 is TGTGCCAGCAGCCCTCCCGGGACAGCGAACACTGAAGCTTTCTTT.

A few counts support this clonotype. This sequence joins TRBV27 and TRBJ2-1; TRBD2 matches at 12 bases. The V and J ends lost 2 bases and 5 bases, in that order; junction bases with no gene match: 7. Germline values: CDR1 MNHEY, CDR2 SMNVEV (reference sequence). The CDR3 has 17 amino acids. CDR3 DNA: TGTGCCAGCAGTTTAGAGTACCGACTAGCGGGGGACAATGAGCAGTTCTTC. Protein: CASSLEYRLAGDNEQFF.

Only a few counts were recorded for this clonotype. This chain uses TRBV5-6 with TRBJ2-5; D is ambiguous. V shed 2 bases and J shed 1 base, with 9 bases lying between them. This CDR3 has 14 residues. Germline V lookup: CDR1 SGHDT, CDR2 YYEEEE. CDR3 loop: CASSFGSGQETQYF. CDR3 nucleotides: TGTGCCAGCAGCTTCGGTTCAGGCCAAGAGACCCAGTACTTC.

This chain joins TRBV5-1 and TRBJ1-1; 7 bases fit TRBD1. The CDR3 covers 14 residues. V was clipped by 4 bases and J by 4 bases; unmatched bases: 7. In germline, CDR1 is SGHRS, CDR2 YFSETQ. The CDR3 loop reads CASSQQGGVTEAFF. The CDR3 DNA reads TGCGCCAGCAGCCAGCAGGGGGGGGTCACTGAAGCTTTCTTT.

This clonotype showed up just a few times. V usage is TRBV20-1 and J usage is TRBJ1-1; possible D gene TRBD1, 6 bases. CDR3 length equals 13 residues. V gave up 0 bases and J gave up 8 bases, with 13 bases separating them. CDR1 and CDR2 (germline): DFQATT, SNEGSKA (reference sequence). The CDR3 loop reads CSARDSQGLEAFF. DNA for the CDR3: TGCAGTGCTAGAGATAGCCAGGGGCTCGAAGCTTTCTTT.

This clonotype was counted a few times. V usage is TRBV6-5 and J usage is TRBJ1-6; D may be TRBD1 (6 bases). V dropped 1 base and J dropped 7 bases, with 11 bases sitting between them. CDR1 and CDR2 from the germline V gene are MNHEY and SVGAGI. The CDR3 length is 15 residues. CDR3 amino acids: CASSYWTALNSPLHF. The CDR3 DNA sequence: TGTGCCAGCAGTTACTGGACAGCCCTAAATTCACCCCTCCACTTT.

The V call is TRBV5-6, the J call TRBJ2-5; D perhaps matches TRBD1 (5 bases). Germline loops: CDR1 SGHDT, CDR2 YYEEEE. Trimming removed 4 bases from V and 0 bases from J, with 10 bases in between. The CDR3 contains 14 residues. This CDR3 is CASSETAYQETQYF. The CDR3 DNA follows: TGTGCCAGCAGCGAGACAGCGTACCAAGAGACCCAGTACTTC.

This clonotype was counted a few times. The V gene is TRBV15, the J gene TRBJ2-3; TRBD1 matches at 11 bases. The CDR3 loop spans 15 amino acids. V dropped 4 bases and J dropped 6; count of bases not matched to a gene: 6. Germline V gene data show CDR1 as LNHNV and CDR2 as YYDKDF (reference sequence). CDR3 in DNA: TGTGCCACCAGCATCGAAGGACAGGGGGCCGATACGCAGTATTTT. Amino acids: CATSIEGQGADTQYF.

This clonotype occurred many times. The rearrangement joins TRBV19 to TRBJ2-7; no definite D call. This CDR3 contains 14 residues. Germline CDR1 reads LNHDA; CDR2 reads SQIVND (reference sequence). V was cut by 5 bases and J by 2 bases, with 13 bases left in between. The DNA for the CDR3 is TGTGCCAGTAGTTTCTCTAGGACCACCTACGAGCAGTACTTC. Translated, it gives CASSFSRTTYEQYF.

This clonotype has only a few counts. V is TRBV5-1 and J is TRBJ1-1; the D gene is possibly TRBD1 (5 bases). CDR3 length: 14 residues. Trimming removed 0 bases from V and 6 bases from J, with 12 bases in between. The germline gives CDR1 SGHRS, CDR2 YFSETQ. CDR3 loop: CASSLDGAFSEAFF. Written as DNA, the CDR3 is TGCGCCAGCAGCTTGGACGGGGCTTTTTCTGAAGCTTTCTTT. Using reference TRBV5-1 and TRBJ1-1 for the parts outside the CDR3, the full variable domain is KAGVTQTPRYLIKTRGQQVTLSCSPISGHRSVSWYQQTPGQGLQFLFEYFSETQRNKGNFPGRFSGRQFSNSRSEMNVSTLELGDSALYLCASSLDGAFSEAFFGQGTRLTVV.

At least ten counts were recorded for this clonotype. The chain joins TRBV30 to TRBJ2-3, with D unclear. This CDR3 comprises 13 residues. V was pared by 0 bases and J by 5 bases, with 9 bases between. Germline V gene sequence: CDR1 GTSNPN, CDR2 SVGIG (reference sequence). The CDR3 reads CAWSVSVKDTQYF. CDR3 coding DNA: TGTGCCTGGAGTGTATCCGTCAAAGATACGCAGTATTTT. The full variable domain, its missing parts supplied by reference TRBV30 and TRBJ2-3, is SQTIHQWPATLVQPVGSPLSLECTVEGTSNPNLYWYRQAAGRGLQLLFYSVGIGQISSEVPQNLSASRPQDRQFILSSKKLLLSDSGFYLCAWSVSVKDTQYFGPGTRLTVL.

CDR3 sequence: CASSVAGTGTVGYTF. The CDR3 coding sequence is TGTGCCAGCAGCGTAGCGGGGACAGGCACGGTTGGCTACACCTTC. The chain joins TRBV9 to TRBJ1-2; 8 positions agree with TRBD1. In germline, CDR1 is SGDLS, CDR2 YYNGEE. V lost 0 bases and J lost 7; bases outside the gene matches: 8. There are 15 residues in the CDR3.

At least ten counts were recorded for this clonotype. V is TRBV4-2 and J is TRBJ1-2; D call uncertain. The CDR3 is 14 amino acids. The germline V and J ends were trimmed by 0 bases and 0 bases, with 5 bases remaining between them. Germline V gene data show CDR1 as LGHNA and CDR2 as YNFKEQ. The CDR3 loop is CASSQDRPNYGYTF. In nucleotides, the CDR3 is TGTGCCAGCAGCCAAGATAGGCCTAACTATGGCTACACCTTC.

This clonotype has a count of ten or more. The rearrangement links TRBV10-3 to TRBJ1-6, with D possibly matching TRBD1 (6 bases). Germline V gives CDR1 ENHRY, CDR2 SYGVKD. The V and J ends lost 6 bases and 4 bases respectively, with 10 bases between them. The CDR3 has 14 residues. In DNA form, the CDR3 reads TGTGCCATCAGGGATCAGGGGTATAATTCACCCCTCCACTTT. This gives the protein CAIRDQGYNSPLHF.

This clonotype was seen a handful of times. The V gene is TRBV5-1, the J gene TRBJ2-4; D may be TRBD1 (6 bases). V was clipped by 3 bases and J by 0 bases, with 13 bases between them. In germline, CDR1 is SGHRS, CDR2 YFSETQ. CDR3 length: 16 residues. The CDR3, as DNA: TGCGCCAGCAGCTCGATGGACAGCCTAGCCAAAAACATTCAGTACTTC. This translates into CASSSMDSLAKNIQYF.